Below are 14 T cell receptor beta chains sequenced from a single sample in a study of blood T cell repertoires in COVID-19. Measured with immunoSEQ multiplex PCR; TCRdb has only the in-frame clones, and not every one. This table has a few hundred thousand clones, 80% to 90% appearing once. The sample was peripheral blood. The receptors derive from a woman between 45 and 60 years old with acute or convalescent COVID-19.

This chain links TRBV5-1 with TRBJ1-5, with 9 positions matching TRBD1. The ends lost 2 bases at V and 7 bases at J; junction bases unmatched: 7. Per the germline V gene, CDR1 is SGHRS and CDR2 is YFSETQ. This CDR3 is built from 15 residues. DNA of the CDR3: TGCGCCAGCAGCTTAGGGGACAGGGTTGACCAGCCCCAGCATTTT. This gives the protein CASSLGDRVDQPQHF.

The chain combines TRBV4-2 with TRBJ1-5; possibly TRBD1 for D (6 bases). The V gene's germline CDR1 is LGHNA and CDR2 YNFKEQ. V shed 4 bases and J shed 3 bases, with 13 bases lying between them. The CDR3 runs to 15 residues. CDR3 nucleotides: TGTGCCAGCAGCCTAGCCGGACAGCCCAATCAGCCCCAGCATTTT. Residues: CASSLAGQPNQPQHF.

This chain uses TRBV19 with TRBJ2-2; possible D gene TRBD1, 7 bases. CDR1 is LNHDA and CDR2 is SQIVND in the germline V gene (reference sequence). Trimming removed 3 bases at V and 3 bases at J, with 17 bases between. The CDR3 is 17 residues long. The CDR3 coding sequence is TGTGCCAGTAGTATCTGGAGGGGGCTTTTAGACACCGGGGAGCTGTTTTTT. This sequence encodes CASSIWRGLLDTGELFF. Supplemented by reference TRBV19 and TRBJ2-2, the full variable domain reads DGGITQSPKYLFRKEGQNVTLSCEQNLNHDAMYWYRQDPGQGLRLIYYSQIVNDFQKGDIAEGYSVSREKKESFPLTVTSAQKNPTAFYLCASSIWRGLLDTGELFFGEGSRLTVL.

The V and J genes are TRBV7-3 and TRBJ1-2, with TRBD1 matching over 9 bases. The CDR3 has 15 residues. Trimming removed 5 bases from V and 4 bases from J; junction bases left unmatched: 8. Germline lookup yields CDR1 SGHTA and CDR2 FQGTGA. CDR3 region: CASSERTGEGYGYTF. In DNA form, the CDR3 reads TGTGCCAGCAGCGAACGGACAGGGGAGGGCTATGGCTACACCTTC.

CDR3 loop: CASSYSQGAADGYTF. The CDR3 DNA follows: TGTGCCAGCAGTTACTCACAGGGGGCTGCGGATGGCTACACCTTC. V usage is TRBV6-5 and J usage is TRBJ1-2, with TRBD1 identical over 9 bases. This CDR3 contains 15 residues. CDR1 and CDR2 from the germline V gene are MNHEY and SVGAGI. The ends lost 0 bases at V and 6 bases at J; junction bases unmatched: 5.

V and J are TRBV14 and TRBJ2-7, with a weak D call TRBD2 (6 bases). With 4 bases removed from V and 0 bases from J, the gap between germline ends came to 10 bases. This CDR3 region has 14 residues. Germline CDR1 reads SGHDN; CDR2 reads FVKESK. CDR3: CASSLSGISYEQYF. In DNA, the CDR3 is TGTGCCAGCAGCCTTAGCGGAATCTCCTACGAGCAGTACTTC.

This chain uses TRBV27 with TRBJ2-7, with a possible D match to TRBD2 (6 bases). CDR3 length: 15 residues. V lost 1 base, J lost 4 bases, and 14 bases lay in between. CDR1 and CDR2 (germline): MNHEY, SMNVEV (reference sequence). In DNA form, the CDR3 reads TGTGCCAGCAGTTTATACGGGGGAGACGGATACGAGCAGTACTTC. Its translation: CASSLYGGDGYEQYF.

The genes are TRBV6-6 and TRBJ1-5; D unclear. V was trimmed by 3 bases and J by 5 bases, leaving 11 bases between them. The CDR3 covers 14 residues. CDR1 and CDR2 from the germline V gene are MNHNY and SVGAGI (reference sequence). CDR3 nucleotide sequence: TGTGCCAGCAGTTATCCTATGAGGGATCAGCCCCAGCATTTT. Translated: CASSYPMRDQPQHF.

The DNA for the CDR3 is TGTGCCAGCAGTCCTGCCGGGACAGGGCTTGCCGAGCAGTACTTC. Amino acid sequence: CASSPAGTGLAEQYF. J is TRBJ2-7 and V is TRBV28; 9 bases fit TRBD1. The J segment lost 6 bases and the V segment lost 5 bases, leaving 11 bases of the junction unmatched. From germline, CDR1 is MDHEN and CDR2 SYDVKM. The CDR3 consists of 15 residues.

The chain links TRBV9 to TRBJ2-1; 9 nucleotides line up with TRBD2. Germline CDR1 and CDR2: SGDLS and YYNGEE. The CDR3 covers 16 residues. The V and J ends lost 4 bases and 11 bases, in that order; junction bases with no gene match: 16. CDR3 coding DNA: TGTGCCAGCAGCTCACCGGGACTAGCCGGACTCACGAAGCAGTTCTTC. Protein: CASSSPGLAGLTKQFF. The full variable domain, rest sourced from reference TRBV9 and TRBJ2-1, is DSGVTQTPKHLITATGQRVTLRCSPRSGDLSVYWYQQSLDQGLQFLIQYYNGEERAKGNILERFSAQQFPDLHSELNLSSLELGDSALYFCASSSPGLAGLTKQFFGPGTRLTVL.

V is TRBV4-1 and J is TRBJ2-7; TRBD1 matches at 9 bases. The trim removed 8 bases at V and 7 bases at J, leaving 9 bases unmatched. Germline loops: CDR1 MGHRA, CDR2 YSYEKL. The CDR3 has 13 residues. CDR3 DNA: TGCGCCAGCGGGACAGGGTCCTTGAGGGAGCAGTACTTC. Amino acids: CASGTGSLREQYF.

This chain links TRBV27 with TRBJ2-7, with 9 bases fitting TRBD2. The CDR3 runs to 15 residues. The junction had 3 bases not matched to a gene; V was cut back by 3 bases and J by 0 bases. CDR1 MNHEY and CDR2 SMNVEV come from the germline V gene (reference sequence). CDR3 nucleotide sequence: TGTGCCAGCAGTTTGGCGGGAGGGAGCTCCTACGAGCAGTACTTC. Translating gives CASSLAGGSSYEQYF.

The rearrangement joins TRBV27 to TRBJ2-1; unclear D gene. V was cut by 5 bases and J by 0 bases, with 17 bases left in between. Germline V gene sequence: CDR1 MNHEY, CDR2 SMNVEV (reference sequence). The CDR3 extends over 17 amino acids. The CDR3 sequence is CASSQLAPFSSYNEQFF. The CDR3 DNA reads TGTGCCAGCAGTCAATTAGCCCCATTCAGCTCCTACAATGAGCAGTTCTTC.

The chain uses TRBV11-1 and TRBJ1-1; maybe TRBD1 (6 bases). The CDR3 is 15 amino acids. Germline V gene sequence: CDR1 SGHAT, CDR2 FQDESV (reference sequence). V was shortened by 5 bases and J by 1 base, with 14 bases between the two germline ends. CDR3 sequence (DNA): TGTGCCAGCAGCAACCGGGGACAACGGAACACTGAAGCTTTCTTT. Translated: CASSNRGQRNTEAFF. The whole variable domain, filled in from reference TRBV11-1 and TRBJ1-1, reads EAEVAQSPRYKITEKSQAVAFWCDPISGHATLYWYRQILGQGPELLVQFQDESVVDDSQLPKDRFSAERLKGVDSTLKIQPAELGDSAMYLCASSNRGQRNTEAFFGQGTRLTVV.